This T cell receptor beta chain is drawn from a study of T cells in Graves' hyperthyroidism and ophthalmopathy. Study-level results: Model output signaled ophthalmopathy a median roughly six months ahead of onset.

As to this clonotype: Its target is unknown.

The CDR3 regions of TCR beta were amplified from RNA transcripts. The HTBI primer set served for first-round RT-PCR of the TCR CDR3. TCRdb re-called the multiplex PCR reads through MiXCR, storing one row per CDR3 protein. The sample yields 45,000 or so distinct CDR3 sequences, more than 40% seen once. Germline V gene data show CDR1 as MNHEY and CDR2 as SVGAGI. This CDR3 region has 12 residues. V was cut by 8 bases and J by 8 bases, with 13 bases left in between. Hyperthyroidism was newly diagnosed in patients aged 18 to 65 (duration under 2 months). Orbital computed tomography, thyroid ultrasound, serum thyroxine and TRAb, and clinical symptoms together informed the diagnoses.

This TCR was sampled from a woman aged 45-59 years with Graves' hyperthyroidism. This sequence joins TRBV6-5 and TRBJ2-1; D remains unclear. The sample comprised peripheral blood or thyroid tissue (not recorded which). CDR3 in DNA: TGTGCCAGCGGCCCGGCATGGCATGAGCAGTTCTTC. Translation gives CASGPAWHEQFF.